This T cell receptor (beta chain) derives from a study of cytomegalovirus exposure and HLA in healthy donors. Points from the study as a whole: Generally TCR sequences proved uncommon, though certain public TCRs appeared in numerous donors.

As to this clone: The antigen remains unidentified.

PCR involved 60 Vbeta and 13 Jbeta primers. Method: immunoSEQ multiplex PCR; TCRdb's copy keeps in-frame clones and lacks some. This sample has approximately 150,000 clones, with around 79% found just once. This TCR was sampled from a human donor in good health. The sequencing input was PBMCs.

The CDR3 loop reads CASSPDGYAQHF. DNA for the CDR3: TGTGCCAGCAGCCCCGACGGGTATGCCCAGCATTTT. The rearrangement uses TRBV7-8 and TRBJ1-5; D not certain. The CDR3 sequence is 12 residues long. Trimming shortened V by 5 bases and J by 11 bases, and 13 bases separated the two germline ends. The germline V gene has CDR1 SGHVS and CDR2 FQNEAQ.